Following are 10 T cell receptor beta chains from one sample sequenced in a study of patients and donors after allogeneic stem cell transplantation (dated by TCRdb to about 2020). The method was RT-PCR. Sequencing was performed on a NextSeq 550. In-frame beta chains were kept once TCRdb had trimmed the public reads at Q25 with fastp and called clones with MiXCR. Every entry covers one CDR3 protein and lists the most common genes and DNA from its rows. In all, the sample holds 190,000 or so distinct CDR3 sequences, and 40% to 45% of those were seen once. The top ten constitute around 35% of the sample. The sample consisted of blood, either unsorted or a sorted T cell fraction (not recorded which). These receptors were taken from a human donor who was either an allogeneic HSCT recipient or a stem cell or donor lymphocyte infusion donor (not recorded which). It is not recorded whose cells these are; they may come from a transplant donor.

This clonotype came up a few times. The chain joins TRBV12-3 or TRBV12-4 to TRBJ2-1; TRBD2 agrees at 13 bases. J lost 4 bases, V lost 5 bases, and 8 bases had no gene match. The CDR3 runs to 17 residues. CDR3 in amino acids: CASSPPGLAGLYNEQFF. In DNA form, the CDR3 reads TGTGCCAGCAGTCCCCCGGGACTAGCGGGATTGTACAATGAGCAGTTCTTC.

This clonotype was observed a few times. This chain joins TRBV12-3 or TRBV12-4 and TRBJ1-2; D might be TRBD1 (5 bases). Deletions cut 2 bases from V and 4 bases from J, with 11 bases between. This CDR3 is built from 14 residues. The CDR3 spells CASSLLDGTYGYTF. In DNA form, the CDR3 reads TGTGCCAGCAGTTTACTCGACGGGACCTATGGCTACACCTTC.

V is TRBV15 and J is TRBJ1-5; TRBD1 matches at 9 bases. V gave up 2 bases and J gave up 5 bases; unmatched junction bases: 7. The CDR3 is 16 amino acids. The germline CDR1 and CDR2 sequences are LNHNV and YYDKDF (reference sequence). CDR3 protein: CATSRSPGQGDQPQHF. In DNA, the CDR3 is TGTGCCACCAGCAGAAGCCCGGGACAGGGTGATCAGCCCCAGCATTTT.

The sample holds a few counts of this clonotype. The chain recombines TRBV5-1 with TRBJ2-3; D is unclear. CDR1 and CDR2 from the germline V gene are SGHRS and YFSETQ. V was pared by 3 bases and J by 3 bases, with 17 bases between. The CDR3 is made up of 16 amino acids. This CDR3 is CASSSGPTVSTDTQYF. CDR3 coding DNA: TGCGCCAGCAGCTCCGGGCCCACAGTGTCGACAGATACGCAGTATTTT.

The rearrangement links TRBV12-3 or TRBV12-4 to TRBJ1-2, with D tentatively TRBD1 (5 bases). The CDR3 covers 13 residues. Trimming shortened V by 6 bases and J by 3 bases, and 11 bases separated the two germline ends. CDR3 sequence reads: CASSSQGYYGYTF. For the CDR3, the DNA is TGTGCCAGCAGCTCGCAGGGTTACTATGGCTACACCTTC.

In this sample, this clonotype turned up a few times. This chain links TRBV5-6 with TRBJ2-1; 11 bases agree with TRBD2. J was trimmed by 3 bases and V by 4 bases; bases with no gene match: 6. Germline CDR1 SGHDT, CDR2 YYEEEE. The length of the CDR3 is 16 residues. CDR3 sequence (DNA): TGTGCCAGCAGCCTAATGACTAGCGGGAACTACAATGAGCAGTTCTTC. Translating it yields CASSLMTSGNYNEQFF.

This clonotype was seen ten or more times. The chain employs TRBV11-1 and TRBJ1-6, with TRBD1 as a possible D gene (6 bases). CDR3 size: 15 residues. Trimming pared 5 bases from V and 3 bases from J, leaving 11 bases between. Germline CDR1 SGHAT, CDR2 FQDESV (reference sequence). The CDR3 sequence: CASSSRDNYNSPLHF. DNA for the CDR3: TGTGCCAGCAGCAGCCGGGACAACTATAATTCACCCCTCCACTTT.

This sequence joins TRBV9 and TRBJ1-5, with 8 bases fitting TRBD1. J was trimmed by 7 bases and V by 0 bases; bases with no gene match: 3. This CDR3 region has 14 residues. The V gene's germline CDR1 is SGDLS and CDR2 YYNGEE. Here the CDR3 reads CASSVGSGGQPQHF. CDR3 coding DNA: TGTGCCAGCAGCGTAGGTTCAGGGGGCCAGCCCCAGCATTTT. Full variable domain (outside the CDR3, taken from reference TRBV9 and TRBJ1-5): DSGVTQTPKHLITATGQRVTLRCSPRSGDLSVYWYQQSLDQGLQFLIQYYNGEERAKGNILERFSAQQFPDLHSELNLSSLELGDSALYFCASSVGSGGQPQHFGDGTRLSIL.

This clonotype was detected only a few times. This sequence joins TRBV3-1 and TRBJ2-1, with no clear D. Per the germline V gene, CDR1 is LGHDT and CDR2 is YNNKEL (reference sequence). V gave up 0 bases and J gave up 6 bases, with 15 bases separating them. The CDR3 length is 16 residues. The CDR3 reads CASSQDTRPIRNEQFF. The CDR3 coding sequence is TGTGCCAGCAGCCAAGATACAAGACCCATTCGCAATGAGCAGTTCTTC.

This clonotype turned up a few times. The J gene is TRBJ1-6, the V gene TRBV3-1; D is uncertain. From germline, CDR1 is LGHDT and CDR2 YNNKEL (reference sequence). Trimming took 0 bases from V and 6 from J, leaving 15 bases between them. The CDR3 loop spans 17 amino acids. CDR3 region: CASSQEDPGRSNSPLHF. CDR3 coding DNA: TGTGCCAGCAGCCAAGAGGATCCAGGACGGAGTAATTCACCCCTCCACTTT.